A single sample is the source of the 30 T cell receptor beta chains below, sequenced in a study of blood T cell repertoires in COVID-19. Here immunoSEQ multiplex PCR was the method, and the copy in TCRdb shows in-frame clones only, minus some. Of around 170,000 clones in the sample, approximately 87% were seen once. Sample: peripheral blood. The source is a woman in her seventies with acute or convalescent COVID-19.

This clone was recorded a few times. The V gene is TRBV12-3 or TRBV12-4, the J gene TRBJ2-4, with a tentative D call TRBD1 (6 bases). With 4 bases removed from V and 9 bases from J, the gap between germline ends came to 10 bases. The CDR3 contains 12 residues. The CDR3 DNA is TGTGCCAGCAGTTCTCAGGGGATCATTCAGTACTTC. As protein: CASSSQGIIQYF.

V and J are TRBV2 and TRBJ1-1; the D gene is possibly TRBD1 (6 bases). Per germline, CDR1 SNHLY and CDR2 FYNNEI. This CDR3 has 14 residues. Trimming pared 7 bases from V and 7 bases from J, leaving 19 bases between. The CDR3 sequence is CASNREGARGEAFF. The CDR3 DNA is TGTGCCAGCAACAGGGAAGGTGCCCGGGGTGAAGCTTTCTTT.

The CDR3 DNA is TGTGCTAGTGGTTTGGTAGGAGGCTATGAGCAGTTCTTC. Encoded protein: CASGLVGGYEQFF. The chain has TRBV12-5 and TRBJ2-1, with a tentative D call TRBD2 (5 bases). The germline V gene encodes CDR1 LGHNT and CDR2 FRNRAP. The V and J ends lost 0 bases and 8 bases respectively, with 8 bases between them. The CDR3 is 13 amino acids.

The gene calls are TRBV12-2 and TRBJ1-4; the D call TRBD1 from the table was never checked on the DNA. TRBV12-2 corresponds to a pseudogene. The CDR3 spans 15 residues. The CDR3 protein is CASRLIRQDNEKLFF. The CDR3 DNA follows: TGTGCAAGTCGCTTAATTCGACAGGATAATGAAAAACTGTTTTTT.

The rearrangement links TRBV4-3 to TRBJ1-6; no reliable D call. The CDR3 is made up of 16 amino acids. Germline loops: CDR1 LGHNA, CDR2 YSLEER. Trimming took 2 bases from V and 0 from J, leaving 8 bases between them. The CDR3 loop reads CASSQRGGSYNSPLHF. CDR3 DNA sequence: TGCGCCAGCAGCCAACGGGGAGGCTCCTATAATTCACCCCTCCACTTT.

The genes are TRBV19 and TRBJ2-2, with 7 nucleotides matching TRBD1. The germline CDR1 and CDR2 sequences are LNHDA and SQIVND (reference sequence). The ends lost 7 bases at V and 3 bases at J; junction bases unmatched: 5. This CDR3 region has 14 residues. CDR3 nucleotide sequence: TGTGCCAGTATGAAGGGGGCGGACACCGGGGAGCTGTTTTTT. This codes for CASMKGADTGELFF.

The chain uses TRBV16 and TRBJ2-7, with TRBD2 identical over 8 bases. Germline CDR1 is KGHSY and CDR2 is FQNENV. J lost 2 bases, V lost 7 bases, and 7 bases had no gene match. This CDR3 is 14 amino acids long. The CDR3 DNA follows: TGTGCCAGCACCGCGGGACTAGATGCCTACGAGCAGTACTTC. This sequence encodes CASTAGLDAYEQYF.

This rearrangement joins TRBV28 to TRBJ2-7; 10 bases are shared with TRBD2. This CDR3 contains 15 residues. The germline V gene has CDR1 MDHEN and CDR2 SYDVKM. V lost 5 bases to trimming and J lost 3 bases; unmatched junction nucleotides: 7. The CDR3 is CASSKTGTSDYEQYF. In nucleotides, the CDR3 is TGTGCCAGCAGTAAAACCGGGACTAGCGACTACGAGCAGTACTTC. Full variable domain (outside the CDR3, taken from reference TRBV28 and TRBJ2-7): DVKVTQSSRYLVKRTGEKVFLECVQDMDHENMFWYRQDPGLGLRLIYFSYDVKMKEKGDIPEGYSVSREKKERFSLILESASTNQTSMYLCASSKTGTSDYEQYFGPGTRLTVT.

As concerns this clone: It is unclear where the CDR3 begins or ends on the DNA, so no DNA is shown, and the CDR3 is as TCRdb lists it. This chain uses TRBV21-1 with TRBJ2-2; TRBD1, the D gene given by the table, was not confirmed from the DNA. TRBV21-1 is noted as a pseudogene. The CDR3 comprises 18 residues, both ends counted. Here the CDR3 reads CASSKAGIWGAGTGELFF.

The chain uses TRBV5-1 and TRBJ2-1; D gene unclear. This CDR3 spans 15 amino acids. Germline assignment: CDR1 SGHRS and CDR2 YFSETQ. The V end lost 0 bases, the J end lost 0 bases, and 7 bases lay between the germline ends. Here the CDR3 DNA reads TGCGCCAGCAGCTTGGGTGAGAGCTCCTACAATGAGCAGTTCTTC. It is translated as CASSLGESSYNEQFF.

The chain recombines TRBV7-9 with TRBJ2-1; 11 nucleotides align to TRBD1. V trimming: 5 bases; J trimming: 2 bases; junction bases outside the gene matches: 14. The germline V gene has CDR1 SEHNR and CDR2 FQNEAQ (reference sequence). This CDR3 is 19 amino acids long. CDR3 coding DNA: TGTGCCAGCAGCGCGGACAGGGGGCGCGCCATTAGGACCTACAATGAGCAGTTCTTC. Amino acids: CASSADRGRAIRTYNEQFF. Filled out from reference TRBV7-9 and TRBJ2-1, the complete variable domain reads DTGVSQNPRHKITKRGQNVTFRCDPISEHNRLYWYRQTLGQGPEFLTYFQNEAQLEKSRLLSDRFSAERPKGSFSTLEIQRTEQGDSAMYLCASSADRGRAIRTYNEQFFGPGTRLTVL.

The V gene is TRBV28, the J gene TRBJ2-2, with 7 bases identical to TRBD2. Trimming cost V 3 bases and J 5 bases; bases outside gene matches: 9. In germline, CDR1 is MDHEN, CDR2 SYDVKM. CDR3 size: 16 residues. CDR3 loop: CASSLFGGSVTGELFF. The CDR3 nucleotides are TGTGCCAGCAGTTTGTTCGGCGGGAGTGTTACCGGGGAGCTGTTTTTT.

This chain connects TRBV5-1 to TRBJ1-3, with no clear D. Germline assignment: CDR1 SGHRS and CDR2 YFSETQ. With 0 bases removed from V and 0 bases from J, the gap between germline ends came to 7 bases. The CDR3 is 15 residues long. The CDR3 loop reads CASSLEPTSGNTIYF. DNA for the CDR3: TGCGCCAGCAGCTTGGAGCCAACCTCTGGAAACACCATATATTTT.

This chain uses TRBV12-3 or TRBV12-4 with TRBJ1-2, with TRBD1 matching over 7 bases. V trimming: 6 bases; J trimming: 6 bases; junction bases outside the gene matches: 7. The CDR3 runs 13 residues. CDR3 coding DNA: TGTGCCAGCAGCGCCCGAGGGGGCGATGGCTACACCTTC. It specifies CASSARGGDGYTF.

The chain links TRBV4-1 to TRBJ2-5; D perhaps matches TRBD1 (6 bases). The germline CDR1 and CDR2 sequences are MGHRA and YSYEKL. The CDR3 totals 16 residues. V lost 1 base and J 5 bases, leaving 17 bases between the germline ends. The chain's CDR3 is CASSQGQGRLVETQYF. CDR3 bases: TGCGCCAGCAGCCAAGGTCAGGGGCGCCTCGTCGAGACCCAGTACTTC.

The J gene is TRBJ2-3, the V gene TRBV7-6, with 9 bases aligning to TRBD2. Germline-derived CDR1 and CDR2 are SGHVS and FNYEAQ. V trimming: 5 bases; J trimming: 5 bases; junction bases outside the gene matches: 8. The CDR3 runs 15 residues. The CDR3 nucleotides read TGTGCCAGCAGCGAGGTAGCGGGAGAAAAAGATACGCAGTATTTT. This translates into CASSEVAGEKDTQYF.

The chain joins TRBV12-2 to TRBJ1-2. TRBV12-2 is annotated as a pseudogene. The CDR3 is 16 amino acids. The CDR3 spells CASRLAPGPGIDGYTF. The CDR3, as DNA: TGTGCAAGTCGCTTAGCGCCCGGACCGGGGATCGATGGCTACACCTTC.

The V gene is TRBV2, the J gene TRBJ1-1; the D gene is possibly TRBD1 (6 bases). The CDR3 has 11 amino acids. Germline values: CDR1 SNHLY, CDR2 FYNNEI. V was shortened by 4 bases and J by 10 bases, with 10 bases between the two germline ends. This CDR3 is CASSGGGGAFF. The CDR3 DNA reads as TGTGCCAGCAGTGGAGGGGGGGGAGCTTTCTTT.

This chain links TRBV6-5 with TRBJ1-4, with D possibly TRBD1 on 6 matching bases. Looked up from germline, CDR1 is MNHEY and CDR2 is SVGAGI. The CDR3 loop spans 14 amino acids. Trimming stripped 6 bases from V and 3 bases from J, with 11 bases between. CDR3 sequence reads: CASRPDSSNEKLFF. The CDR3 DNA follows: TGTGCCAGCAGACCGGACAGTTCTAATGAAAAACTGTTTTTT.

The chain recombines TRBV6-1 with TRBJ2-7, with D tentatively TRBD2 (6 bases). CDR1 and CDR2 from the germline V gene are MNHNS and SASEGT. Trimming took off 3 bases at V and 6 bases at J, with 18 bases between the two ends. The CDR3 sequence is 15 residues long. CDR3 nucleotide sequence: TGTGCCAGCAGTGAGGTTGCGGGGCTACGAGGCGAGCAGTACTTC. Amino acids: CASSEVAGLRGEQYF.

V gene TRBV9 combines with J gene TRBJ2-5; 7 nucleotides line up with TRBD1. Germline lookup yields CDR1 SGDLS and CDR2 YYNGEE. The CDR3 totals 17 residues. V shed 4 bases and J 3 bases; nucleotides not matched to a gene: 15. CDR3 residues: CASSPGPRQGSEETQYF. The CDR3 DNA follows: TGTGCCAGCAGCCCAGGCCCCCGACAGGGATCGGAAGAGACCCAGTACTTC.

This clone showed up just once. The chain joins TRBV5-8 to TRBJ2-5, with D unresolved. The CDR3 loop spans 15 amino acids. CDR1 is SGHTS and CDR2 is YDEGEE in the germline V gene. V gave up 6 bases and J gave up 0 bases, with 15 bases separating them. This chain's CDR3 is CASNPRVTDQETQYF. CDR3 bases: TGTGCCAGCAACCCCCGGGTGACGGACCAAGAGACCCAGTACTTC.

The chain combines TRBV6-2 or TRBV6-3 with TRBJ2-7, with 10 bases lining up with TRBD2. This CDR3 spans 15 amino acids. CDR1 is MNHEY and CDR2 is SVGEGT in the germline V gene. J lost 3 bases, V lost 6 bases, and 8 bases had no gene match. CDR3 DNA: TGTGCCAGCAGCCGCCCAGGACTAGCGGTCTACGAGCAGTACTTC. Its translation is CASSRPGLAVYEQYF.

Only a few counts were recorded for this clone. CDR3 sequence reads: CSASRGDEQYF. CDR3 coding DNA: TGCAGTGCTAGCCGCGGGGACGAGCAGTACTTC. The V call is TRBV20-1, the J call TRBJ2-7, with D tentatively TRBD2 (6 bases). The CDR3 has 11 amino acids. Trimming pared 3 bases from V and 5 bases from J, leaving 8 bases between. The germline V gene has CDR1 DFQATT and CDR2 SNEGSKA (reference sequence).

The V gene is TRBV5-5, the J gene TRBJ1-2; the match to TRBD1 covers 7 bases. The CDR3 loop spans 15 amino acids. J lost 7 bases, V lost 0 bases, and 9 bases had no gene match. Germline V gene sequence: CDR1 SGHKS, CDR2 YYEKEE (reference sequence). Here the CDR3 reads CASSLASKTGFGYTF. The CDR3, as DNA: TGTGCCAGCAGCTTGGCGTCTAAGACAGGGTTTGGCTACACCTTC.

V is TRBV5-1 and J is TRBJ2-7; the D gene is possibly TRBD2 (5 bases). Germline V gene lookup returns CDR1 SGHRS and CDR2 YFSETQ. Trimming pared 0 bases from V and 4 bases from J, leaving 14 bases between. This CDR3 region has 15 residues. The CDR3 DNA follows: TGCGCCAGCAGCTTGGGTCGGGGAAGTCGGTACGAGCAGTACTTC. This codes for CASSLGRGSRYEQYF.

V gene TRBV18 combines with J gene TRBJ1-2; 12 positions agree with TRBD1. Unmatched junction bases numbered 11, after V lost 6 bases and J lost 3 bases. Germline V gene sequence: CDR1 KGHSH, CDR2 LQKENI. The CDR3 is 17 residues long. For the CDR3, the DNA is TGTGCCAGCTCCACCGGGACAGGGGGCGCAATGGACTATGGCTACACCTTC. It translates to CASSTGTGGAMDYGYTF.

On this clone itself: The sample holds other DNA sequences that translate to the same CDR3. The CDR3 DNA sequence: TGTGCCAGCTCTCCCCAGGGGGACTATGGCTACACCTTC. It encodes CASSPQGDYGYTF. V gene TRBV18 combines with J gene TRBJ1-2, with 7 bases that match TRBD1. Trimming removed 6 bases from V and 3 bases from J; junction bases left unmatched: 4. The V gene's germline CDR1 is KGHSH and CDR2 LQKENI. The CDR3 covers 13 residues.

The J gene is TRBJ1-1, the V gene TRBV7-2; D remains unclear. The CDR3 totals 14 residues. Germline V CDR1 and CDR2: SGHTA, FQGNSA. V was clipped by 1 base and J by 8 bases, with 14 bases between them. The CDR3 loop is CASSLVRQAGEAFF. CDR3 in DNA: TGTGCCAGCAGCTTAGTTAGGCAGGCAGGAGAAGCTTTCTTT.

The chain couples TRBV5-4 to TRBJ2-2; 8 nucleotides match TRBD2. Germline V gene lookup returns CDR1 SGHNT and CDR2 YYREEE (reference sequence). This CDR3 region has 17 residues. The J segment lost 6 bases and the V segment lost 0 bases, leaving 10 bases of the junction unmatched. The CDR3: CASSLGRRGAGAGELFF. The CDR3, as DNA: TGTGCCAGCAGCTTGGGTCGGCGGGGGGCCGGGGCCGGGGAGCTGTTTTTT.